Below, 29 T cell receptor beta chains from the same sample are listed, as sequenced in a study of Graves' ophthalmopathy and Graves' hyperthyroidism. RNA transcripts served as template for amplifying TCR beta CDR3 sequences. Amplification began with first-round RT-PCR using HTBI primers, then second-round multiplex PCR was performed. TCRdb recomputed calls from the multiplex PCR reads with MiXCR, one row per CDR3 protein. Of 1 million to 1.3 million distinct CDR3 sequences in the sample, about 36% were seen once. The specimen sequenced was peripheral blood or thyroid tissue (not recorded which). The source is an adult man with Graves' hyperthyroidism.

This rearrangement joins TRBV7-2 to TRBJ2-5; D may match TRBD1 or TRBD2 (6 bases each). The ends were cut back, 3 bases at V and 5 bases at J, with 13 bases in the middle. Germline V CDR1 and CDR2: SGHTA, FQGNSA. This CDR3 has 14 amino acids. The CDR3 DNA follows: TGTGCCAGCAGCTTCGACATGGGGGGCGAGACCCAGTACTTC. It translates to CASSFDMGGETQYF.

This clonotype was found many times. The V and J genes are TRBV5-8 and TRBJ1-2; 8 bases are a match to TRBD1. Germline CDR1 and CDR2: SGHTS and YDEGEE. This CDR3 region has 16 residues. With V trimmed by 2 bases and J by 0 bases, 6 bases remained unmatched. This CDR3 reads CASSFGTGAANYGYTF. DNA of the CDR3: TGTGCCAGCAGCTTCGGGACAGGAGCAGCTAACTATGGCTACACCTTC.

This clonotype was recorded at least ten times. V is TRBV20-1 and J is TRBJ1-1; D is unclear. Trimming cost V 3 bases and J 4 bases, with 9 bases left between them. Germline-derived CDR1 and CDR2 are DFQATT and SNEGSKA (reference sequence). There are 12 residues in the CDR3. CDR3: CSASSTVTEAFF. CDR3 in DNA: TGCAGTGCTAGTTCTACGGTCACTGAAGCTTTCTTT.

The V call is TRBV10-3, the J call TRBJ1-1; D not certain. This CDR3 comprises 12 residues. CDR1 ENHRY and CDR2 SYGVKD come from the germline V gene. V was clipped by 5 bases and J by 5 bases, with 9 bases between them. DNA for the CDR3: TGTGCCATCAGTCCCCGGGGAACTGAAGCTTTCTTT. Protein: CAISPRGTEAFF.

The CDR3 coding sequence is TGCAGTGCTATCCGACAGGCAACTAATGAAAAACTGTTTTTT. This translates into CSAIRQATNEKLFF. The chain carries TRBV20-1 and TRBJ1-4; TRBD1 might be the D (6 bases). V was trimmed by 4 bases and J by 0 bases, leaving 9 bases between them. The CDR3 runs to 14 residues. CDR1 is DFQATT, CDR2 SNEGSKA, per germline (reference sequence).

This clonotype was counted ten times or more. The chain joins TRBV11-2 to TRBJ2-7; weak D call: TRBD2 (6 bases). Germline V gene lookup returns CDR1 SGHAT and CDR2 FQNNGV. The CDR3 is 13 amino acids. V lost 3 bases to trimming and J lost 7 bases, with 13 bases between them. CDR3 sequence reads: CASSFGTVWEQYF. The CDR3 DNA sequence: TGTGCCAGCAGCTTCGGGACTGTTTGGGAGCAGTACTTC. The full variable domain, in which reference TRBV11-2 and TRBJ2-7 provide the parts outside the CDR3, is EAGVAQSPRYKIIEKRQSVAFWCNPISGHATLYWYQQILGQGPKLLIQFQNNGVVDDSQLPKDRFSAERLKGVDSTLKIQPAKLEDSAVYLCASSFGTVWEQYFGPGTRLTVT.

V usage is TRBV20-1 and J usage is TRBJ2-2, with 7 positions matching TRBD1. V gave up 5 bases and J gave up 3 bases; unmatched junction bases: 6. The CDR3 has 14 residues. The V gene's germline CDR1 is DFQATT and CDR2 SNEGSKA (reference sequence). The CDR3 DNA follows: TGCAGTGCTGGGCGCACAGGGGACACCGGGGAGCTGTTTTTT. Residues: CSAGRTGDTGELFF.

With regard to this clonotype: A read error may produce the germline difference seen at one junction end. The V and J genes are TRBV10-2 and TRBJ1-6, with no clear D. The CDR3 runs to 15 residues. Germline CDR1 and CDR2: WSHSY and SAAADI. The DNA of the CDR3 is TGCGCCAGCAGTGACACGAGCTCCTATAATCCACCCCTCCACTTT. Amino acid sequence: CASSDTSSYNPPLHF.

The V gene is TRBV29-1, the J gene TRBJ1-1; weak D call: TRBD1 (6 bases). This CDR3 is built from 11 residues. CDR1 and CDR2 (germline): SQVTM, ANQGSEA. V lost 7 bases to trimming and J lost 10 bases, with 16 bases between them. CDR3 protein: CSGGGGGRAFF. CDR3 coding DNA: TGCAGCGGCGGAGGAGGGGGGCGAGCTTTCTTT.

This chain links TRBV10-3 with TRBJ2-7; 7 bases agree with TRBD1. The CDR3 totals 13 residues. CDR1 is ENHRY and CDR2 is SYGVKD in the germline V gene. J gave up 3 bases and V 6 bases, and 5 bases lay outside the gene matches. The CDR3 DNA follows: TGTGCCATCAGACCGGGACAGAACTACGAGCAGTACTTC. Amino acid sequence: CAIRPGQNYEQYF.

This chain connects TRBV6-5 to TRBJ2-7; a possible D gene is TRBD1 (6 bases). CDR1 and CDR2 from the germline V gene are MNHEY and SVGAGI. Trimming stripped 8 bases from V and 3 bases from J, with 17 bases between. The CDR3 extends over 14 amino acids. This CDR3 reads CASALIQGDYEQYF. As DNA, the CDR3 is TGTGCCAGCGCCCTTATACAGGGAGACTACGAGCAGTACTTC.

The chain employs TRBV19 and TRBJ1-2, with D possibly TRBD1 on 6 matching bases. Germline V gene lookup returns CDR1 LNHDA and CDR2 SQIVND (reference sequence). The CDR3 runs 17 residues. V was trimmed by 4 bases and J by 4 bases, leaving 22 bases between them. This CDR3 is CASSTSPTRGGTYGYTF. DNA of the CDR3: TGTGCCAGTAGTACGTCCCCAACTAGGGGGGGGACCTATGGCTACACCTTC.

The sample holds a few counts of this clonotype. V is TRBV12-3 or TRBV12-4 and J is TRBJ2-7, with 10 bases lining up with TRBD2. CDR3 size: 16 residues. Trimming removed 4 bases from V and 4 bases from J; junction bases left unmatched: 10. This chain's CDR3 is CASSSSTSGMRYEQYF. As DNA, the CDR3 is TGTGCCAGCAGTTCCAGTACTAGCGGGATGCGATACGAGCAGTACTTC.

The rearrangement uses TRBV29-1 and TRBJ2-5; TRBD1 matches at 8 bases. CDR3 length equals 14 residues. J lost 10 bases, V lost 5 bases, and 15 bases had no gene match. CDR1 SQVTM and CDR2 ANQGSEA come from the germline V gene. The CDR3 loop reads CSVPGQGARGGQYF. In DNA form, the CDR3 reads TGCAGCGTTCCGGGCCAGGGGGCAAGAGGGGGCCAGTACTTC.

This clonotype showed up many times. CDR3 in DNA: TGCAGTGCTGGGCCCTCGCGGGGACAGGGCCACGAGCAGTACTTC. Encoded protein: CSAGPSRGQGHEQYF. The chain links TRBV20-1 to TRBJ2-7; 9 nucleotides align to TRBD1. Germline trimming cut 5 bases from V and 5 bases from J; bases unmatched to any gene: 13. The CDR3 extends over 15 amino acids. The germline V gene has CDR1 DFQATT and CDR2 SNEGSKA (reference sequence).

CDR3 residues: CASIRQGKNTEAFF. CDR3 DNA: TGTGCCAGCATTAGACAGGGGAAGAACACTGAAGCTTTCTTT. This chain uses TRBV27 with TRBJ1-1; TRBD1 aligns across 8 bases. V dropped 7 bases and J dropped 1; count of bases not matched to a gene: 5. CDR1 and CDR2 (germline): MNHEY, SMNVEV (reference sequence). This CDR3 region has 14 residues.

This chain uses TRBV11-2 with TRBJ2-2, with TRBD1 matching over 8 bases. Germline CDR1 is SGHAT and CDR2 is FQNNGV. After removal of 6 bases from V and 0 bases from J, the junction contained 9 bases not matched to a gene. This CDR3 is 17 amino acids long. CDR3 protein: CASSFRPGQANTGELFF. The CDR3, as DNA: TGTGCCAGCAGTTTCAGACCGGGACAGGCGAACACCGGGGAGCTGTTTTTT.

This clonotype was seen ten or more times. The chain has TRBV10-2 and TRBJ1-1; 7 positions agree with TRBD1. After removal of 6 bases from V and 3 bases from J, the junction contained 10 bases not matched to a gene. Germline CDR1 is WSHSY and CDR2 is SAAADI. The CDR3 totals 15 residues. For the CDR3, the DNA is TGCGCCAGCAGGGGCGGACAGGAGCGGTACACTGAAGCTTTCTTT. Translating it yields CASRGGQERYTEAFF.

This clonotype appeared a few times. V is TRBV20-1 and J is TRBJ2-7, with 7 bases identical to TRBD2. This CDR3 is 13 amino acids long. Germline loops: CDR1 DFQATT, CDR2 SNEGSKA (reference sequence). J lost 3 bases, V lost 3 bases, and 5 bases had no gene match. The DNA for the CDR3 is TGCAGTGCTAGTAGGGACTACAACTACGAGCAGTACTTC. Its translation: CSASRDYNYEQYF.

This clonotype was seen at least ten times. This chain links TRBV7-8 with TRBJ2-7; D uncertain. With 3 bases removed from V and 6 bases from J, the gap between germline ends came to 15 bases. CDR3 length equals 14 residues. The germline gives CDR1 SGHVS, CDR2 FQNEAQ. CDR3 DNA sequence: TGTGCCAGCAGCTTTTTTCCCGGGCCCGGCGAGCAGTACTTC. This sequence encodes CASSFFPGPGEQYF.

The chain recombines TRBV6-1 with TRBJ2-7; D gene uncertain. This CDR3 has 14 amino acids. V was cut by 10 bases and J by 3 bases, with 19 bases left in between. Germline lookup yields CDR1 MNHNS and CDR2 SASEGT. CDR3: CATSEVGSHYEQYF. The CDR3 DNA is TGTGCCACCTCGGAAGTGGGCAGCCACTACGAGCAGTACTTC.

In its sample, this clonotype was seen a few times. The chain joins TRBV7-9 to TRBJ1-2; 9 positions agree with TRBD1. The germline V gene has CDR1 SEHNR and CDR2 FQNEAQ (reference sequence). V dropped 5 bases and J dropped 13; count of bases not matched to a gene: 8. This CDR3 is built from 12 residues. The CDR3 protein is CASSVGGQGSTF. Written as DNA, the CDR3 is TGTGCCAGCAGCGTGGGGGGACAGGGCAGCACCTTC.

The CDR3 coding sequence is TGTGCCAGCAGCCTCCAACCGGGACGGTTAAATGAAAAACTGTTTTTT. It yields the protein CASSLQPGRLNEKLFF. The V gene is TRBV7-6, the J gene TRBJ1-4; D may be TRBD1 (5 bases). The CDR3 runs 16 residues. The V end lost 5 bases, the J end lost 5 bases, and 18 bases lay between the germline ends. Germline values: CDR1 SGHVS, CDR2 FNYEAQ. The entire variable domain, with the rest obtained from reference TRBV7-6 and TRBJ1-4, is as follows: GAGVSQSPRYKVTKRGQDVALRCDPISGHVSLYWYRQALGQGPEFLTYFNYEAQQDKSGLPNDRFSAERPEGSISTLTIQRTEQRDSAMYRCASSLQPGRLNEKLFFGSGTQLSVL.

The sample holds many counts of this clonotype. The chain has TRBV2 and TRBJ1-5; 7 bases are a match to TRBD1. The CDR3 runs to 13 residues. CDR1 is SNHLY and CDR2 is FYNNEI in the germline V gene. Germline trimming cut 9 bases from V and 6 bases from J; bases unmatched to any gene: 8. For the CDR3, the DNA is TGTGCCAGTAGCGAACAGGGGATTCAGCCCCAGCATTTT. Translation gives CASSEQGIQPQHF. Variable domain in full (rest from reference TRBV2 and TRBJ1-5): EPEVTQTPSHQVTQMGQEVILRCVPISNHLYFYWYRQILGQKVEFLVSFYNNEISEKSEIFDDQFSVERPDGSNFTLKIRSTKLEDSAMYFCASSEQGIQPQHFGDGTRLSIL.

There are a few counts of this clonotype. This chain connects TRBV20-1 to TRBJ1-3; D perhaps matches TRBD1 (5 bases). This CDR3 contains 13 residues. Germline V gives CDR1 DFQATT, CDR2 SNEGSKA (reference sequence). Trimming took 0 bases from V and 8 from J, leaving 11 bases between them. CDR3 bases: TGCAGTGCTAGAGAGGTCGGGGCAGACACCATATATTTT. Protein sequence: CSAREVGADTIYF.

The genes are TRBV29-1 and TRBJ1-2; no reliable D call. The CDR3 consists of 15 residues. V gave up 6 bases and J gave up 4 bases, with 21 bases separating them. Germline V gene sequence: CDR1 SQVTM, CDR2 ANQGSEA. In DNA, the CDR3 is TGCAGCGTGCAGTGGAGTGGCACCGAGCCCTATGGCTACACCTTC. Translation gives CSVQWSGTEPYGYTF.

This clonotype was detected many times. The chain uses TRBV9 and TRBJ1-2, with D possibly matching TRBD1 (6 bases). The V end lost 4 bases, the J end lost 5 bases, and 15 bases lay between the germline ends. CDR3 length equals 14 residues. From germline, CDR1 is SGDLS and CDR2 YYNGEE. The CDR3 nucleotides read TGTGCCAGCAGCCCAAAAACAGGGCATTATGGCTACACCTTC. Translation gives CASSPKTGHYGYTF. Drawing the rest from reference TRBV9 and TRBJ1-2, the complete variable domain is DSGVTQTPKHLITATGQRVTLRCSPRSGDLSVYWYQQSLDQGLQFLIQYYNGEERAKGNILERFSAQQFPDLHSELNLSSLELGDSALYFCASSPKTGHYGYTFGSGTRLTVV.

The table lists this clonotype with many counts. The rearrangement links TRBV6-5 to TRBJ2-7; D perhaps matches TRBD1 (6 bases). Trimming removed 0 bases at V and 9 bases at J, with 18 bases between. The V gene's germline CDR1 is MNHEY and CDR2 SVGAGI. There are 15 residues in the CDR3. CDR3 sequence: CASSYSIHQGHAQYF. CDR3 DNA sequence: TGTGCCAGCAGTTACTCGATTCACCAGGGGCACGCGCAGTACTTC.

This clonotype was seen a few times. V is TRBV5-1 and J is TRBJ2-7, with a tentative D call TRBD1 (6 bases). V gave up 0 bases and J gave up 2 bases, with 12 bases separating them. The CDR3 runs 15 residues. CDR1 is SGHRS, CDR2 YFSETQ, per germline. The DNA of the CDR3 is TGCGCCAGCAGCTTGGCCGGGACACAAGCCTACGAGCAGTACTTC. The encoded protein is CASSLAGTQAYEQYF.